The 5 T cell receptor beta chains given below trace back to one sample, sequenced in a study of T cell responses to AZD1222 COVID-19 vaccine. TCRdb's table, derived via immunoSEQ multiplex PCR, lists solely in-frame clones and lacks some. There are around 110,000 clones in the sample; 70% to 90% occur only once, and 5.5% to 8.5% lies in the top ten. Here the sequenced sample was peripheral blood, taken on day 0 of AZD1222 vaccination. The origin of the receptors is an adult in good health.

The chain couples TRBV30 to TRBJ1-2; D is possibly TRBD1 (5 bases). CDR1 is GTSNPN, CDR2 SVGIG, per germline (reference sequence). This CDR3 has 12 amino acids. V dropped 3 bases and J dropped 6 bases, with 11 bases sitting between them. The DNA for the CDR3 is TGTGCCTGGAGGGGGGGAGGGAATGGCTACACCTTC. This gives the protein CAWRGGGNGYTF. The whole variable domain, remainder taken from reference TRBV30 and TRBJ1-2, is SQTIHQWPATLVQPVGSPLSLECTVEGTSNPNLYWYRQAAGRGLQLLFYSVGIGQISSEVPQNLSASRPQDRQFILSSKKLLLSDSGFYLCAWRGGGNGYTFGSGTRLTVV.

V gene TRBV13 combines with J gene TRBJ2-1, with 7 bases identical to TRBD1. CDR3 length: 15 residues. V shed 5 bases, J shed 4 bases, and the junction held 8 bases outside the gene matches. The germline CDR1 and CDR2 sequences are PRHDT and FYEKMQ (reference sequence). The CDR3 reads CASSTTGTAYNEQFF. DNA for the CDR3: TGTGCCAGCAGCACAACCGGGACAGCGTACAATGAGCAGTTCTTC. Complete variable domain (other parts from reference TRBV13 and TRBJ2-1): AAGVIQSPRHLIKEKRETATLKCYPIPRHDTVYWYQQGPGQDPQFLISFYEKMQSDKGSIPDRFSAQQFSDYHSELNMSSLELGDSALYFCASSTTGTAYNEQFFGPGTRLTVL.

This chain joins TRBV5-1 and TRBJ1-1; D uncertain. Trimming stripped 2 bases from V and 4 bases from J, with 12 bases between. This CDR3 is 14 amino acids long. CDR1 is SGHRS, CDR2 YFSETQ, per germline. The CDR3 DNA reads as TGCGCCAGCAGCTTACGCCCAACCAGCACTGAAGCTTTCTTT. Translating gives CASSLRPTSTEAFF.

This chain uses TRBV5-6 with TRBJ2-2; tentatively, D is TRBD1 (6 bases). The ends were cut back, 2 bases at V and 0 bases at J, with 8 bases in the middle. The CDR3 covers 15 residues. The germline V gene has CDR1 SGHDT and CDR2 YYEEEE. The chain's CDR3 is CASSFRGANTGELFF. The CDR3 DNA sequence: TGTGCCAGCAGCTTCAGGGGCGCGAACACCGGGGAGCTGTTTTTT.

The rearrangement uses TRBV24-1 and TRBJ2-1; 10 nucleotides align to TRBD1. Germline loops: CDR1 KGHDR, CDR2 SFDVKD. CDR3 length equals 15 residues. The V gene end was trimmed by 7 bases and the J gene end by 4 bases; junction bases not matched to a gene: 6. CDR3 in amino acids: CATRSGGQGYNEQFF. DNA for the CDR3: TGTGCCACCAGGTCAGGGGGACAGGGGTACAATGAGCAGTTCTTC.